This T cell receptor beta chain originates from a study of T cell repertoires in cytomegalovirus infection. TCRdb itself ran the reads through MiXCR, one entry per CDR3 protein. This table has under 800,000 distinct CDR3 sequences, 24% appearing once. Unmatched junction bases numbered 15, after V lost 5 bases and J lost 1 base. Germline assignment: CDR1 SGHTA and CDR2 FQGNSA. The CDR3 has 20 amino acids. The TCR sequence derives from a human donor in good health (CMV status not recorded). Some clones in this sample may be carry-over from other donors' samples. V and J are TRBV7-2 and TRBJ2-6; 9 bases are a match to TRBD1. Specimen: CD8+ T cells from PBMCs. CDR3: CASSPRGTGYTLSGANVLTF. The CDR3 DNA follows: TGTGCCAGCAGCCCCCGAGGGACAGGGTATACGCTGTCTGGGGCCAACGTCCTGACTTTC. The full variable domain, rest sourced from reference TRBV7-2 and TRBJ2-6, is GAGVSQSPSNKVTEKGKDVELRCDPISGHTALYWYRQSLGQGLEFLIYFQGNSAPDKSGLPSDRFSAERTGGSVSTLTIQRTQQEDSAVYLCASSPRGTGYTLSGANVLTFGAGSRLTVL.